This entry features one T cell receptor (beta chain) sequence. No antigen is known for it. The data originate from a study of T cell clusters in autoimmune cytopenias. Germline lookup yields CDR1 KGHSH and CDR2 LQKENI. This CDR3 contains 14 residues. Each sample's input was roughly 250 ng genomic DNA, 40,000 or so genome equivalents. Study results and limitations: TRB repertoire shifts in secondary cytopenia and chronic lymphocytic leukemia mostly reflected lymphoma, not autoimmunity. Compared with active autoimmune hepatitis patients, healthy donors showed about 2.8-fold more exclusive TRB clusters. No cluster-lack signature appeared between secondary cytopenia and chronic lymphocytic leukemia patients, apparently due to lymphoma masking. Primary autoimmune cytopenia patients seemingly lacked the physiological T cell clusters found in healthy donors.

One tube held mixed TRB-A and TRB-B primer pools for touch-down PCR. TCRdb re-called the multiplex PCR reads; one entry per CDR3 protein, DNA not given. This sample lists 7,000 to 8,000 distinct CDR3 sequences; its ten largest clones have about 17%. The sequenced sample was peripheral blood. The V and J genes are TRBV18 and TRBJ2-5; TCRdb proposes TRBD1, but this gene call is untestable without DNA. This clonotype was sampled from a human donor with an autoimmune cytopenia or autoimmune hepatitis (not recorded which). The CDR3 spells CASSPGNRQETQYF.